The clone carrying this TCR beta chain was picked up a small number of times. Its antigen is as yet unknown. The data derive from a study of identical twins. Study findings and constraints: Surplus twin overlap in beta out-of-frame sequences was less pronounced. Zero-insertion analyses could be partly confounded by invariant MAIT and iNKT cells.

This CDR3 contains 14 residues. Template switching added a universal primer site; cDNA carried unique molecular identifiers. TCRdb reprocessed the 5' RACE reads via MiXCR and lists one record per CDR3 protein. The profile shows about 660,000 distinct CDR3 sequences, 8.6% of them singletons. These data also featured in a second study, about yellow fever vaccine responses in identical twins. That work contributes: Vaccine-induced T cell responses in twins were reportedly observed to appear partly convergent, partly personalized.

The sample was PBMCs. The receptor comes from a woman in her late teens or twenties in good health. The V and J genes are TRBV21-1 and TRBJ2-7; TRBD1, as called in the table, went unchecked against the DNA. TRBV21-1 constitutes a pseudogene. CDR3 DNA: TGTGCCAGCAACCCCGACAGGGAATTCCACGAGCAGTACTTC. This encodes CASNPDREFHEQYF.